This T cell receptor (beta chain) was sequenced for a study of early stage breast cancer tumors. Study background: Most invasive tumors, about 75% of the 16, were ER+/PR+/HER2-.

This CDR3 region has 14 residues. The ends were cut back, 4 bases at V and 4 bases at J, with 12 bases in the middle. Germline V gene lookup returns CDR1 SGHDT and CDR2 YYEEEE. Clones were sequenced by immunoSEQ multiplex PCR, and TCRdb holds only the in-frame ones, with some missing. The sample carries 25,000 to 30,000 clones, about 80% recorded once. Findings and caveats of the study: Comparing each tissue with blood distinguished tumor from normal in 14 of 16 patients.

In the case of this clone: Its specificity is not known.

The chain joins TRBV5-6 to TRBJ1-5, with D tentatively TRBD1 (6 bases). This clonotype originated in a person in their 60s with breast cancer. Material: blood. The DNA for the CDR3 is TGTGCCAGCAGCCCGGGGGGCAGGAATCAGCCCCAGCATTTT. Translating gives CASSPGGRNQPQHF.